Given below is one T cell receptor beta chain in context. The J segment lost 8 bases and the V segment lost 5 bases, leaving 11 bases of the junction unmatched. The CDR3 is made up of 14 amino acids. The germline CDR1 and CDR2 sequences are SGHAT and FQNNGV. This specimen comes from a study of T cell responses to AZD1222 COVID-19 vaccine. The repertoire was sequenced with immunoSEQ multiplex PCR; TCRdb's copy has only in-frame clones and lacks some. The data show 110,000 or so clones, with approximately 90% seen just once and roughly 4.7% held by the top ten. The chain couples TRBV11-2 to TRBJ1-1, with 7 bases lining up with TRBD1. The clonotype comes from an adult in good health. Here the sequenced sample was peripheral blood, taken on day 0 of AZD1222 vaccination. The CDR3 reads CASSGTGAAREAFF. The CDR3 coding sequence is TGTGCCAGCAGCGGTACAGGGGCTGCGAGAGAAGCTTTCTTT.